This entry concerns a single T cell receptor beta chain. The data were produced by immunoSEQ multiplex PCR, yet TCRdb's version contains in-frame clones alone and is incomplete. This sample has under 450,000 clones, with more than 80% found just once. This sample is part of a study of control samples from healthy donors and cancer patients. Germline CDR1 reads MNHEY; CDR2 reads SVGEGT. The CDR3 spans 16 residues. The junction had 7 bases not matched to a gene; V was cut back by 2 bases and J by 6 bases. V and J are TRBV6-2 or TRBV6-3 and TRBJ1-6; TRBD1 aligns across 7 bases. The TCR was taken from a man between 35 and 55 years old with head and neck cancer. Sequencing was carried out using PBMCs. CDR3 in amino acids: CASSYKGDRSNSPLHF. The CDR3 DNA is TGTGCCAGCAGTTACAAGGGGGACAGAAGTAATTCACCCCTCCACTTT.